This T cell receptor beta chain appears in the sequencing data of a study of T-cell memory formation after mild COVID-19. Study observations and caveats: Mainly CM and EM harbored the contracting CD4+ clones; mainly EMRA harbored the CD8+ ones. Some clones that responded turned up in pre-infection memory, which suggests that cross-reactive memory joined in.

Deletions cut 1 base from V and 6 bases from J, with 8 bases between. Per germline, CDR1 SGHDT and CDR2 YYEEEE. The CDR3 sequence is 12 residues long. For this clonotype: The antigen remains unidentified.

TCRdb re-called the 5' RACE reads with MiXCR, one entry per CDR3 protein. This table holds approximately 260,000 distinct CDR3 sequences, roughly 18% found once. This TCR was sampled from a man aged 18 to 30 who had mild COVID-19 (a few samples of this study predate the infection). Cell type and time point are not known. Sequenced material: PBMCs or a T cell subset sorted from them (not recorded which). The genes are TRBV5-6 and TRBJ2-7, with D unclear. CDR3 nucleotide sequence: TGTGCCAGCAGCTTGATAGATGGCGAGCAGTACTTC. It specifies CASSLIDGEQYF. Full variable domain (outside the CDR3, taken from reference TRBV5-6 and TRBJ2-7): DAGVTQSPTHLIKTRGQQVTLRCSPKSGHDTVSWYQQALGQGPQFIFQYYEEEERQRGNFPDRFSGHQFPNYSSELNVNALLLGDSALYLCASSLIDGEQYFGPGTRLTVT.